This T cell receptor beta chain was sequenced for a study of T-cell memory formation after mild COVID-19. Regarding the study as a whole: From day 15 to 85, contracting clones were balanced between CD4 and CD8, whereas later expanders leaned toward CD4+. CD4+ clones that contracted lay mainly in CM and EM; CD8+ ones lay in EMRA. Within pre-infection memory, some responding clones were found, suggesting cross-reactive memory joined.

A 5'RACE reaction primed in the constant segment made cDNA libraries of TCR alpha and TCR beta, and these carried sample barcodes and UMIs. A single record per CDR3 protein comes from TCRdb applying MiXCR to the 5' RACE reads. The table has hundreds of thousands of distinct CDR3 sequences, around 21% seen once. CDR1 and CDR2 (germline): DFQATT, SNEGSKA (reference sequence). V was cut by 2 bases and J by 8 bases, with 16 bases left in between. The CDR3 is made up of 14 amino acids. A few counts support this clonotype. The antigen is not known. The V call is TRBV20-1, the J call TRBJ1-5; D gene unclear. Sequences were obtained from PBMCs or a T cell subset sorted from them (not recorded which). The origin of this receptor is an adult woman who had mild COVID-19 (a few samples of this study predate the infection). Cell type and time point are not known. Here the CDR3 reads CSARPPEEPKPQHF. In nucleotides, the CDR3 is TGCAGTGCTAGACCGCCGGAGGAACCGAAGCCCCAGCATTTT.